What follows are 26 T cell receptor beta chains derived from one specimen sequenced in a study of cytomegalovirus exposure and HLA in healthy donors. Generated by immunoSEQ multiplex PCR, the TCRdb table keeps only in-frame clones and is missing some. Of more than 250,000 clones detected, roughly nine tenths appear once; the ten largest clones hold about 1.2%. Material for sequencing was PBMCs. The source of these receptors is a young woman in good health and CMV-seropositive.

This rearrangement joins TRBV19 to TRBJ1-5; TRBD1 matches 11 bases. Per the germline V gene, CDR1 is LNHDA and CDR2 is SQIVND (reference sequence). The V gene end was trimmed by 7 bases and the J gene end by 6 bases; junction bases not matched to a gene: 5. The CDR3 loop spans 14 amino acids. The CDR3 coding sequence is TGTGCCAGTACCAAGGACAGGGGGCGTCAGCCCCAGCATTTT. Its translation: CASTKDRGRQPQHF.

The chain carries TRBV6-1 and TRBJ2-5, with TRBD1 identical over 7 bases. CDR1 and CDR2 from the germline V gene are MNHNS and SASEGT. Trimming took 4 bases from V and 4 from J; bases not matched to a gene: 9. There are 15 residues in the CDR3. The CDR3, as DNA: TGTGCCAGCAGTGGAGGGACAGCCGGTCCAGAGACCCAGTACTTC. Its protein is CASSGGTAGPETQYF.

In its sample, this clone was seen once. This chain uses TRBV5-4 with TRBJ2-7, with TRBD2 matching 11 bases. The trim removed 0 bases at V and 6 bases at J, leaving 8 bases unmatched. CDR1 and CDR2 (germline): SGHNT, YYREEE (reference sequence). The CDR3 is 16 residues long. This chain's CDR3 is CASSLVIAGGPLEQYF. The CDR3 DNA is TGTGCCAGCAGCTTGGTAATAGCGGGAGGGCCTCTCGAGCAGTACTTC.

V usage is TRBV29-1 and J usage is TRBJ2-3; tentative D call: TRBD2 (6 bases). In germline, CDR1 is SQVTM, CDR2 ANQGSEA. The CDR3 is 14 residues long. The V end was cut by 0 bases, the J end by 6 bases, with 13 bases between. The chain's CDR3 is CSVEDLSGYDTQYF. The CDR3, as DNA: TGCAGCGTTGAAGATCTTAGCGGTTACGATACGCAGTATTTT.

The chain couples TRBV4-3 to TRBJ2-1; 9 positions agree with TRBD1. This CDR3 is 14 amino acids long. Germline assignment: CDR1 LGHNA and CDR2 YSLEER. The junction had 1 base not matched to a gene; V was cut back by 0 bases and J by 7 bases. CDR3 DNA sequence: TGCGCCAGCAGCCAAGACGACAGGGGGAATGAGCAGTTCTTC. It codes for CASSQDDRGNEQFF.

The chain has TRBV6-4 and TRBJ1-1; D uncertain. Germline CDR1 and CDR2: MRHNA and SNTAGT. Trimming stripped 6 bases from V and 0 bases from J, with 11 bases between. This CDR3 region has 14 residues. CDR3 DNA: TGTGCCAGCAGAAAGGGATCGATGAACACTGAAGCTTTCTTT. Protein sequence: CASRKGSMNTEAFF.

This clone has a single count. The chain recombines TRBV6-1 with TRBJ2-1, with 8 bases that match TRBD2. With V trimmed by 7 bases and J by 9 bases, 8 bases remained unmatched. The CDR3 contains 13 residues. Germline loops: CDR1 MNHNS, CDR2 SASEGT. The chain's CDR3 is CASIPGTSTEQFF. The DNA of the CDR3 is TGTGCCAGCATCCCCGGGACTAGTACTGAGCAGTTCTTC.

J is TRBJ2-1 and V is TRBV2, with 7 bases that match TRBD2. V lost 5 bases, J lost 4 bases, and 14 bases stayed unmatched. This CDR3 contains 17 residues. CDR1 and CDR2 (germline): SNHLY, FYNNEI. The CDR3 coding sequence is TGTGCCAGCAGTTCACTCCGGGGGGAGTTAAGATACAATGAGCAGTTCTTC. This gives the protein CASSSLRGELRYNEQFF.

The DNA of the CDR3 is TGTGCCAGCAGTCCCGGGACTAGCGGTTCCTACGAGCAGTACTTC. This codes for CASSPGTSGSYEQYF. The chain links TRBV6-5 to TRBJ2-7; 11 bases match TRBD2. The J segment lost 1 base and the V segment lost 5 bases, leaving 4 bases of the junction unmatched. Germline loops: CDR1 MNHEY, CDR2 SVGAGI. The CDR3 loop spans 15 amino acids.

This chain joins TRBV28 and TRBJ1-3, with 8 bases fitting TRBD1. The V gene end was trimmed by 3 bases and the J gene end by 4 bases; junction bases not matched to a gene: 5. Germline CDR1 and CDR2: MDHEN and SYDVKM. This CDR3 is 15 amino acids long. In nucleotides, the CDR3 is TGTGCCAGCAGTTTCTGGACAGGGACGGGAAACACCATATATTTT. This sequence encodes CASSFWTGTGNTIYF. Together with reference TRBV28 and TRBJ1-3, the CDR3 gives the full variable domain: DVKVTQSSRYLVKRTGEKVFLECVQDMDHENMFWYRQDPGLGLRLIYFSYDVKMKEKGDIPEGYSVSREKKERFSLILESASTNQTSMYLCASSFWTGTGNTIYFGEGSWLTVV.

The chain uses TRBV12-2 and TRBJ2-3; the table's TRBD2 call for D was not verified on the DNA. TRBV12-2 represents a pseudogene. The CDR3 consists of 17 residues. For the CDR3, the DNA is TGTGCAAGTCGCTTAGCGAGGAGACTAGACTCTTTCGATACGCAGTATTTT. As protein: CASRLARRLDSFDTQYF.

The V call is TRBV27, the J call TRBJ2-7; D gene ambiguous. V dropped 3 bases and J dropped 3 bases, with 9 bases sitting between them. Per the germline V gene, CDR1 is MNHEY and CDR2 is SMNVEV (reference sequence). The CDR3 is made up of 13 amino acids. The CDR3 loop reads CASSFVGRYEQYF. The CDR3 region has the DNA TGTGCCAGCAGTTTTGTGGGCCGCTACGAGCAGTACTTC.

The V gene is TRBV13, the J gene TRBJ1-5; D is unclear. Trimming stripped 2 bases from V and 0 bases from J, with 11 bases between. The CDR3 loop spans 16 amino acids. Germline assignment: CDR1 PRHDT and CDR2 FYEKMQ (reference sequence). CDR3 bases: TGTGCCAGCAGCTTACGCCGTGGTAATAGCAATCAGCCCCAGCATTTT. Protein: CASSLRRGNSNQPQHF.

The DNA of the CDR3 is TGCGCCAGCAGCTTCGGACAGGGGGCTGAAGAGCAGTACTTC. It yields the protein CASSFGQGAEEQYF. The rearrangement joins TRBV5-1 to TRBJ2-7; 11 nucleotides line up with TRBD1. After removal of 2 bases from V and 7 bases from J, the junction contained 5 bases not matched to a gene. Germline assignment: CDR1 SGHRS and CDR2 YFSETQ. The CDR3 runs to 14 residues.

V and J are TRBV4-3 and TRBJ2-7; maybe TRBD1 (6 bases). V was cut by 4 bases and J by 3 bases, with 10 bases left in between. The CDR3 totals 13 residues. Germline V lookup: CDR1 LGHNA, CDR2 YSLEER. Here the CDR3 reads CASSPDRHYEQYF. The CDR3 DNA reads TGCGCCAGCAGCCCGGACAGACACTACGAGCAGTACTTC.

The V gene is TRBV2, the J gene TRBJ2-7; 11 bases agree with TRBD2. Trimming removed 1 base from V and 3 bases from J; junction bases left unmatched: 2. There are 15 residues in the CDR3. Looked up from germline, CDR1 is SNHLY and CDR2 is FYNNEI. The CDR3 DNA sequence: TGTGCCAGCAGTGAAGAGGGACTAGCGGACTACGAGCAGTACTTC. Its translation: CASSEEGLADYEQYF. The complete variable domain, with remaining parts taken from reference TRBV2 and TRBJ2-7, reads EPEVTQTPSHQVTQMGQEVILRCVPISNHLYFYWYRQILGQKVEFLVSFYNNEISEKSEIFDDQFSVERPDGSNFTLKIRSTKLEDSAMYFCASSEEGLADYEQYFGPGTRLTVT.

V is TRBV10-2 and J is TRBJ2-7, with D perhaps given as TRBD1 or TRBD2 (5 bases each). The CDR3 totals 16 residues. The germline V gene encodes CDR1 WSHSY and CDR2 SAAADI. V was pared by 4 bases and J by 3 bases, with 19 bases between. The CDR3 here is CASSVLLAGKYYEQYF. In nucleotides, the CDR3 is TGCGCCAGCAGTGTCCTCCTAGCAGGGAAGTACTACGAGCAGTACTTC.

The gene calls are TRBV6-5 and TRBJ2-5, with D unclear. Germline CDR1 and CDR2: MNHEY and SVGAGI. The CDR3 loop spans 13 amino acids. The ends were cut back, 0 bases at V and 5 bases at J, with 7 bases in the middle. CDR3 nucleotides: TGTGCCAGCAGTTACTCGATTGTCGAGACCCAGTACTTC. This encodes CASSYSIVETQYF.

J is TRBJ2-7 and V is TRBV6-4; D not certain. The CDR3 length is 13 residues. CDR1 and CDR2 (germline): MRHNA, SNTAGT. Trimming removed 0 bases at V and 7 bases at J, with 10 bases between. The CDR3: CASSDSGMWEQYF. The DNA of the CDR3 is TGTGCCAGCAGTGACTCGGGAATGTGGGAGCAGTACTTC.

A single count supports this clone. The chain is built from TRBV5-4 and TRBJ2-5; tentatively, D is TRBD1 (5 bases). CDR1 is SGHNT and CDR2 is YYREEE in the germline V gene (reference sequence). Trimming shortened V by 5 bases and J by 2 bases, and 13 bases separated the two germline ends. The CDR3 sequence is 14 residues long. The CDR3 reads CASRPGHLQETQYF. CDR3 nucleotides: TGTGCCAGCAGACCCGGACATCTACAAGAGACCCAGTACTTC.

This rearrangement joins TRBV30 to TRBJ1-2; no firm D call. CDR1 is GTSNPN, CDR2 SVGIG, per germline (reference sequence). CDR3 size: 12 residues. The ends were cut back, 4 bases at V and 5 bases at J, with 11 bases in the middle. This chain's CDR3 is CAWTPSRYGYTF. The DNA for the CDR3 is TGTGCCTGGACTCCCTCTCGGTATGGCTACACCTTC.

The DNA for the CDR3 is TGTGCCAGCAGCGGAGGACAGGGCGTCTACGAGCAGTACTTC. This encodes CASSGGQGVYEQYF. The chain is built from TRBV7-9 and TRBJ2-7; 8 bases map to TRBD1. After removal of 5 bases from V and 3 bases from J, the junction contained 6 bases not matched to a gene. CDR1 is SEHNR and CDR2 is FQNEAQ in the germline V gene (reference sequence). This CDR3 is 14 amino acids long. The whole variable domain, remainder taken from reference TRBV7-9 and TRBJ2-7, is DTGVSQNPRHKITKRGQNVTFRCDPISEHNRLYWYRQTLGQGPEFLTYFQNEAQLEKSRLLSDRFSAERPKGSFSTLEIQRTEQGDSAMYLCASSGGQGVYEQYFGPGTRLTVT.

The chain joins TRBV7-3 to TRBJ2-2; no definite D call. Germline CDR1 and CDR2: SGHTA and FQGTGA. CDR3 length: 15 amino acids. Trimming took 1 base from V and 7 from J, leaving 13 bases between them. The CDR3, as DNA: TGTGCCAGCAGCTTAATCTCTCAGGCGGTCGGGGAGCTGTTTTTT. Residues: CASSLISQAVGELFF.

The J gene is TRBJ1-5, the V gene TRBV27; D call uncertain. Germline V gene sequence: CDR1 MNHEY, CDR2 SMNVEV (reference sequence). The germline V and J ends were trimmed by 5 bases and 4 bases, with 9 bases remaining between them. This CDR3 has 13 residues. The CDR3 region is CASSVIGNQPQHF. CDR3 in DNA: TGTGCCAGCAGTGTGATTGGGAATCAGCCCCAGCATTTT.

The J gene is TRBJ2-3, the V gene TRBV6-6; D is perhaps TRBD1 (6 bases). V was trimmed by 5 bases and J by 2 bases, leaving 17 bases between them. Per germline, CDR1 MNHNY and CDR2 SVGAGI (reference sequence). The CDR3 is 16 amino acids. CDR3 region: CASSRDNLYVTDTQYF. Written as DNA, the CDR3 is TGTGCCAGCAGTCGGGACAACCTTTACGTCACAGATACGCAGTATTTT.

This chain uses TRBV7-9 with TRBJ1-1, with D possibly matching TRBD1 (6 bases). The CDR3 runs 17 residues. Germline V gene data show CDR1 as SEHNR and CDR2 as FQNEAQ (reference sequence). V was clipped by 2 bases and J by 6 bases, with 22 bases between them. The CDR3 coding sequence is TGTGCCAGCAGCTTATCGGGGGCCGGACTCTCGAAGGCTGAAGCTTTCTTT. Protein sequence: CASSLSGAGLSKAEAFF.